The 8 T cell receptor beta chains reported below all come from one sample, sequenced in a study of blood T cell repertoires in COVID-19. Repertoires were generated with immunoSEQ multiplex PCR, while TCRdb's copy carries only in-frame clones and drops some. Of about 330,000 clones detected, about 89% appear once; the ten largest clones hold around 6%. Sequencing used peripheral blood. The receptors come from a man younger than 30 who had recovered from COVID-19.

This clone has a single count. The chain carries TRBV5-8 and TRBJ1-1; D call uncertain. CDR1 is SGHTS, CDR2 YDEGEE, per germline. CDR3 size: 15 residues. V was trimmed by 1 base and J by 3 bases, leaving 13 bases between them. The CDR3 DNA follows: TGTGCCAGCAGCTTGATTTGGGCGGGAGACACTGAAGCTTTCTTT. It codes for CASSLIWAGDTEAFF.

The V call is TRBV18, the J call TRBJ2-7; 7 bases fit TRBD1. The V gene's germline CDR1 is KGHSH and CDR2 LQKENI. V was pared by 2 bases and J by 6 bases, with 1 base of the junction left unmatched. CDR3 length: 12 amino acids. The CDR3, as DNA: TGTGCCAGCTCACCAGACAGGGTCGAGCAGTACTTC. Its translation: CASSPDRVEQYF.

This chain links TRBV27 with TRBJ2-3, with D uncertain. This CDR3 region has 14 residues. Germline CDR1 is MNHEY and CDR2 is SMNVEV (reference sequence). Trimming took off 5 bases at V and 2 bases at J, with 11 bases between the two ends. Here the CDR3 reads CASSRGIPTDTQYF. The CDR3 nucleotides read TGTGCCAGCAGTAGAGGAATTCCCACAGATACGCAGTATTTT.

The rearrangement links TRBV4-1 to TRBJ2-7, with D possibly being TRBD1 (5 bases). This CDR3 has 14 residues. Per the germline V gene, CDR1 is MGHRA and CDR2 is YSYEKL. V was pared by 1 base and J by 4 bases, with 11 bases between. The CDR3 DNA sequence: TGCGCCAGCAGCCAAGCGGGCAGGGCTTACGAGCAGTACTTC. It translates to CASSQAGRAYEQYF.

The chain combines TRBV7-3 with TRBJ2-1; TRBD1 agrees at 7 bases. The CDR3 is 13 amino acids. J gave up 3 bases and V 8 bases, and 4 bases lay outside the gene matches. CDR1 and CDR2 (germline): SGHTA, FQGTGA. CDR3 DNA: TGTGCCAGCTCGTCAGGGGGCTACAATGAGCAGTTCTTC. This encodes CASSSGGYNEQFF.

The chain recombines TRBV19 with TRBJ2-3; D is perhaps TRBD2 (5 bases). Germline V gene lookup returns CDR1 LNHDA and CDR2 SQIVND (reference sequence). The CDR3 consists of 14 residues. V gave up 5 bases and J gave up 1 base, with 10 bases separating them. CDR3 in DNA: TGTGCCAGTAGTTTCCTCGGGGGCACAGATACGCAGTATTTT. Protein: CASSFLGGTDTQYF.

This sequence joins TRBV6-2 or TRBV6-3 and TRBJ2-5, with a tentative D call TRBD1 (6 bases). This CDR3 spans 13 amino acids. Deletions cut 3 bases from V and 9 bases from J, with 14 bases between. Germline-derived CDR1 and CDR2 are MNHEY and SVGEGT. The CDR3 reads CASSYQLAGAQYF. The CDR3 DNA reads TGTGCCAGCAGTTATCAGCTAGCAGGGGCCCAGTACTTC.

J is TRBJ2-3 and V is TRBV7-9; 7 bases align to TRBD1. CDR3 size: 13 residues. The V gene's germline CDR1 is SEHNR and CDR2 FQNEAQ (reference sequence). Unmatched junction bases numbered 2, after V lost 4 bases and J lost 4 bases. CDR3 sequence reads: CASSSTGPDTQYF. The CDR3 DNA follows: TGTGCCAGCAGCTCGACAGGGCCAGATACGCAGTATTTT.